What follows are 14 T cell receptor beta chains derived from one specimen sequenced in a study of shared clonotypes between healthy human individuals. The repertoire was sequenced with immunoSEQ multiplex PCR; TCRdb's copy has only in-frame clones and lacks some. This sample has about 2,500,000 clones; over 85% occur once, and the top ten carry 0.13% to 0.15%. Material for sequencing was naive CD4+ T cells sorted from blood. The subset here: CD45RA+ positively selected. These receptors were taken from a man younger than 35 in good health.

The chain recombines TRBV5-1 with TRBJ2-5; TRBD2 matches at 8 bases. With 0 bases clipped from V and 5 bases from J, the junction kept 6 bases outside the gene matches. This CDR3 is 15 amino acids long. CDR1 and CDR2 from the germline V gene are SGHRS and YFSETQ. In DNA, the CDR3 is TGCGCCAGCAGCTTGGCCGGAGGACTAGCTGAGACCCAGTACTTC. Translated: CASSLAGGLAETQYF.

J is TRBJ2-5 and V is TRBV4-3; tentatively, D is TRBD2 (6 bases). V lost 0 bases to trimming and J lost 4 bases, with 12 bases between them. The CDR3 has 15 amino acids. CDR1 and CDR2 (germline): LGHNA, YSLEER. The CDR3 protein is CASSQDLGLTETQYF. CDR3 DNA: TGCGCCAGCAGCCAAGATCTAGGACTAACAGAGACCCAGTACTTC.

V usage is TRBV2 and J usage is TRBJ2-2; 7 nucleotides line up with TRBD1. V lost 7 bases to trimming and J lost 6 bases; unmatched junction nucleotides: 23. This CDR3 comprises 19 residues. Germline loops: CDR1 SNHLY, CDR2 FYNNEI. This chain's CDR3 is CASTRRLAITDRVAGELFF. CDR3 DNA sequence: TGTGCCAGCACCCGGCGCCTGGCCATTACCGACAGGGTTGCCGGGGAGCTGTTTTTT.

This chain uses TRBV18 with TRBJ1-6; 7 bases are a match to TRBD1. Germline V CDR1 and CDR2: KGHSH, LQKENI. Trimming removed 1 base from V and 5 bases from J; junction bases left unmatched: 2. The CDR3 is 15 amino acids. Written as DNA, the CDR3 is TGTGCCAGCTCACCACTCAGGGGGAATAATTCACCCCTCCACTTT. This translates into CASSPLRGNNSPLHF.

The rearrangement links TRBV11-2 to TRBJ2-3; 9 nucleotides match TRBD2. J was trimmed by 3 bases and V by 1 base; bases with no gene match: 2. The germline V gene encodes CDR1 SGHAT and CDR2 FQNNGV. CDR3 length equals 15 residues. CDR3 residues: CASSLGGLATDTQYF. The DNA of the CDR3 is TGTGCCAGCAGCTTAGGCGGACTAGCGACAGATACGCAGTATTTT.

The J gene is TRBJ2-7, the V gene TRBV11-2, with 10 bases lining up with TRBD2. The germline gives CDR1 SGHAT, CDR2 FQNNGV. The CDR3 covers 16 residues. V lost 1 base and J lost 3; bases outside the gene matches: 6. This chain's CDR3 is CASSLGLAGGYYEQYF. The CDR3 DNA follows: TGTGCCAGCAGCTTAGGGTTAGCGGGGGGCTACTACGAGCAGTACTTC.

A single count supports this clone. The V and J genes are TRBV5-1 and TRBJ2-5; D possibly matches TRBD1 or TRBD2 (6 bases each). The CDR3 loop spans 14 amino acids. The V end lost 3 bases, the J end lost 2 bases, and 11 bases lay between the germline ends. Germline CDR1 is SGHRS and CDR2 is YFSETQ. This CDR3 is CASSWWRGQETQYF. Here the CDR3 DNA reads TGCGCCAGCAGCTGGTGGAGGGGGCAAGAGACCCAGTACTTC.

The J gene is TRBJ1-5, the V gene TRBV18; D is undetermined. The CDR3 runs to 14 residues. Trimming shortened V by 2 bases and J by 5 bases, and 10 bases separated the two germline ends. The germline CDR1 and CDR2 sequences are KGHSH and LQKENI. The CDR3 region has the DNA TGTGCCAGCTCACCAGTTTTATCGGATCAGCCCCAGCATTTT. It yields the protein CASSPVLSDQPQHF.

The rearrangement links TRBV7-3 to TRBJ2-2, with a possible D match to TRBD1 (5 bases). V was pared by 2 bases and J by 6 bases, with 16 bases between. The CDR3 covers 16 residues. Germline V lookup: CDR1 SGHTA, CDR2 FQGTGA. CDR3 bases: TGTGCCAGCAGCTTATCTCCGCCAGGGATTGCCGGGGAGCTGTTTTTT. Translated, it gives CASSLSPPGIAGELFF.

About this clone itself: This specimen includes other DNA sequences encoding the same CDR3. The chain links TRBV4-1 to TRBJ2-3, with a tentative D call TRBD2 (6 bases). CDR1 MGHRA and CDR2 YSYEKL come from the germline V gene. This CDR3 comprises 16 residues. Trimming stripped 1 base from V and 2 bases from J, with 13 bases between. In nucleotides, the CDR3 is TGCGCCAGCAGCCAAGGAGAGGGGACTCTCACAGATACGCAGTATTTT. As protein: CASSQGEGTLTDTQYF.

The genes are TRBV27 and TRBJ2-1; 11 bases match TRBD2. Germline CDR1 is MNHEY and CDR2 is SMNVEV (reference sequence). This CDR3 is 16 amino acids long. Unmatched junction bases numbered 3, after V lost 1 base and J lost 4 bases. The CDR3 DNA follows: TGTGCCAGCAGTTTATTAGCGGGAGGGCCTTACAATGAGCAGTTCTTC. Its protein product is CASSLLAGGPYNEQFF.

The genes are TRBV5-1 and TRBJ2-2; 11 positions agree with TRBD1. The V gene's germline CDR1 is SGHRS and CDR2 YFSETQ. CDR3 length equals 17 residues. Unmatched junction bases numbered 10, after V lost 4 bases and J lost 5 bases. The CDR3 loop is CASSQRAGTGGTGELFF. The CDR3, as DNA: TGCGCCAGCAGCCAACGGGCCGGGACAGGGGGAACCGGGGAGCTGTTTTTT.

Notes on this clone: The sample has other DNA sequences that encode this CDR3 too. The chain is built from TRBV5-6 and TRBJ2-3, with 10 nucleotides matching TRBD2. There are 15 residues in the CDR3. Germline CDR1 is SGHDT and CDR2 is YYEEEE. V lost 0 bases and J lost 6; bases outside the gene matches: 4. The CDR3 region is CASSLELAGTDTQYF. CDR3 sequence (DNA): TGTGCCAGCAGCTTGGAACTAGCGGGGACGGATACGCAGTATTTT.

The gene calls are TRBV18 and TRBJ1-6, with TRBD1 matching 11 bases. The ends lost 3 bases at V and 8 bases at J; junction bases unmatched: 9. Germline V gene data show CDR1 as KGHSH and CDR2 as LQKENI. The CDR3 spans 17 residues. CDR3 bases: TGTGCCAGCTCACCTTCAACGGACAGGGGGCCACATTCACCCCTCCACTTT. This codes for CASSPSTDRGPHSPLHF.